This T cell receptor (beta chain) was identified during a study of early T cells in non-severe SARS-CoV-2 infection. Study summary: Sequencing targeted bulk RNA from unsorted whole blood, leaving chains unpaired. Study conclusions and caveats: VDJdb matching skewed toward anti-spike CD8 responses, missing private and CD4 specificities.

V dropped 3 bases and J dropped 2; count of bases not matched to a gene: 4. The CDR3 runs to 16 residues. The V gene's germline CDR1 is SGHRS and CDR2 YFSETQ. Individual cDNA molecules carried attached unique molecular identifiers. MiXCR, run by TCRdb on the 5' RACE reads, gives a single entry per CDR3 protein. The sample shows some 48,000 distinct CDR3 sequences, approximately 13% of them seen only once. As for this clonotype: Antigen specificity is unknown.

The V gene is TRBV5-1, the J gene TRBJ2-3; TRBD2 matches 12 bases. The TCR was taken from an adult who was a healthcare worker with PCR-confirmed SARS-CoV-2 infection or an uninfected control (not recorded which). The sample comprised whole blood. The DNA for the CDR3 is TGCGCCAGCAGCTCCGGACTAGCGGGATTCACAGATACGCAGTATTTT. Protein sequence: CASSSGLAGFTDTQYF.